The clone carrying this TCR beta chain has just a few counts. The CDR3 loop spans 14 amino acids. Germline V lookup: CDR1 SEHNR, CDR2 FQNEAQ (reference sequence). V gave up 5 bases and J gave up 0 bases; unmatched junction bases: 3. This sample stems from a study of blood T cell repertoires in COVID-19. About the study: Samples taken during acute and convalescent COVID-19 were collected in the United States, Italy and Spain.

Per the original methods: Counts of nucleated cells, estimated from reference gene primer amplification, were obtained. TCRdb's copy holds only in-frame clones and misses some; the assay was immunoSEQ multiplex PCR. For V, J and clone size, that table is used; D and trimming come from the DNA. The table records 95,000 to 150,000 clones, about 81% of them present only once. The sequenced sample was peripheral blood. The chain has TRBV7-9 and TRBJ1-2; 7 bases agree with TRBD1. The sequence came from a woman in her fifties or sixties with acute or convalescent COVID-19. This CDR3 is CASSKTGSNYGYTF. CDR3 nucleotides: TGTGCCAGCAGCAAGACAGGGTCTAACTATGGCTACACCTTC.